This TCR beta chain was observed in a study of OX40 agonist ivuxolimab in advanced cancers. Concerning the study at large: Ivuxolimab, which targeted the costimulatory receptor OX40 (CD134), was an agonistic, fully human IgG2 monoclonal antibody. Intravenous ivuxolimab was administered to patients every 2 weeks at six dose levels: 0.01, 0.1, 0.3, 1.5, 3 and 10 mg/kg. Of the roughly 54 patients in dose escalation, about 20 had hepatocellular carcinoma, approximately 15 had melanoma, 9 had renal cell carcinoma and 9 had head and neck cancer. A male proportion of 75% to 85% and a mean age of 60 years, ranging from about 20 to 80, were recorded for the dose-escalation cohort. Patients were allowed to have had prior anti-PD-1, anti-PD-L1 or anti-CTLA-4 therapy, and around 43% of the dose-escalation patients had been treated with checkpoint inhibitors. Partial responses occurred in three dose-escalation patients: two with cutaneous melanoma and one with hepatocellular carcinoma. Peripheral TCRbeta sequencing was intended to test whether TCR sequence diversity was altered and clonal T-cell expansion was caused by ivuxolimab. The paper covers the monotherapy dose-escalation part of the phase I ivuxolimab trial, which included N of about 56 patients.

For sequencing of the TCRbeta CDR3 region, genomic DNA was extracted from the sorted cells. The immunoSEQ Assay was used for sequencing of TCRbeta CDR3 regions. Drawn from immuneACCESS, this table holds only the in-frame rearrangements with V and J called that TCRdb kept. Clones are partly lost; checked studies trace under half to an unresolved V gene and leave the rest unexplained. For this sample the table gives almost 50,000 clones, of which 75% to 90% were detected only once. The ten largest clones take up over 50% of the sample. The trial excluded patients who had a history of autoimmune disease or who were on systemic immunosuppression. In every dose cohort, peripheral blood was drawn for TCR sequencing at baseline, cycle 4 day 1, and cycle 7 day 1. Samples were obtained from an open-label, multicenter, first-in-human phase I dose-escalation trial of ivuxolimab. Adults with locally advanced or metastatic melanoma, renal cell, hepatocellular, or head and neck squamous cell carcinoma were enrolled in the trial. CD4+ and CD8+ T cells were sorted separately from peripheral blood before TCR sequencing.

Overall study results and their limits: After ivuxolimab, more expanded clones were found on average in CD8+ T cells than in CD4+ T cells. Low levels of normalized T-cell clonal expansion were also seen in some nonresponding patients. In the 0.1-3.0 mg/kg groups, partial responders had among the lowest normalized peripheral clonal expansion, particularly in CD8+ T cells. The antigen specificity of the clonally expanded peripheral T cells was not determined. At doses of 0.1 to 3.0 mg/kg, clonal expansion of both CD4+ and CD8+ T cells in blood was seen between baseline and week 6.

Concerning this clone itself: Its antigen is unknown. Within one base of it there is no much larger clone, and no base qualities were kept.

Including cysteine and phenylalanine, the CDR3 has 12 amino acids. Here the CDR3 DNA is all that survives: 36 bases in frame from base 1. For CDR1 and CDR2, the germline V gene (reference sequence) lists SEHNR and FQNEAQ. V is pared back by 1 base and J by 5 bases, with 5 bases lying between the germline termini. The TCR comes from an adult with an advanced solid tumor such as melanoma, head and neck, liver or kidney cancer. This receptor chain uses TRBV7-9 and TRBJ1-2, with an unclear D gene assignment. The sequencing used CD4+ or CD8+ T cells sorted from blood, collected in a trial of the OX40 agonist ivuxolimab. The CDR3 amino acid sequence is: CASSLVPYGYTF. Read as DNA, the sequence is TGTGCCAGCAGCTTAGTGCCGTATGGCTACACCTTC. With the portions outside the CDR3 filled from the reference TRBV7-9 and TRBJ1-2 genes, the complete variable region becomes DTGVSQNPRHKITKRGQNVTFRCDPISEHNRLYWYRQTLGQGPEFLTYFQNEAQLEKSRLLSDRFSAERPKGSFSTLEIQRTEQGDSAMYLCASSLVPYGYTFGSGTRLTVV.